The 8 T cell receptor beta chains given below trace back to one sample, sequenced in a study of T cell repertoires and HLA-DP antigens. TCRdb keeps only in-frame clones here, not all; method: immunoSEQ multiplex PCR. The sample lists around 90,000 clones, around nine tenths occurring once. The antigens these receptors bind are not known. The sequenced sample consisted of CD4+ T cells from PBMCs. Every receptor here comes from a man aged 50 to 59 in good health and CMV-seronegative.

V and J are TRBV19 and TRBJ2-5; 13 bases map to TRBD2. Germline lookup yields CDR1 LNHDA and CDR2 SQIVND (reference sequence). With V trimmed by 5 bases and J by 6 bases, 9 bases remained unmatched. The CDR3 loop spans 16 amino acids. CDR3 sequence: CASSVGLAGTGKTQYF. The CDR3 DNA follows: TGTGCCAGTAGTGTGGGACTAGCGGGAACAGGGAAGACCCAGTACTTC.

The chain recombines TRBV5-1 with TRBJ1-5; 8 nucleotides match TRBD1. Germline-derived CDR1 and CDR2 are SGHRS and YFSETQ. V shed 2 bases, J shed 7 bases, and the junction held 8 bases outside the gene matches. This CDR3 is 15 amino acids long. CDR3 bases: TGCGCCAGCAGCTTTACAGGGGGGCCCGACCAGCCCCAGCATTTT. It is translated as CASSFTGGPDQPQHF.

The chain couples TRBV30 to TRBJ2-7; D is perhaps TRBD1 (5 bases). The V end was cut by 0 bases, the J end by 6 bases, with 12 bases between. This CDR3 is 13 amino acids long. The V gene's germline CDR1 is GTSNPN and CDR2 SVGIG (reference sequence). CDR3 residues: CAWSVRRAGEQYF. CDR3 coding DNA: TGTGCCTGGAGTGTACGCAGGGCTGGCGAGCAGTACTTC.

V and J are TRBV6-1 and TRBJ1-6; D perhaps matches TRBD1 (5 bases). CDR3 length: 15 amino acids. The V end was cut by 11 bases, the J end by 3 bases, with 17 bases between. In germline, CDR1 is MNHNS, CDR2 SASEGT. As DNA, the CDR3 is TGTGCCTCCCAGGGAGGGGCAGGCTATAATTCACCCCTCCACTTT. Its translation: CASQGGAGYNSPLHF.

The rearrangement links TRBV2 to TRBJ2-2; 9 bases map to TRBD1. V lost 11 bases and J lost 5; bases outside the gene matches: 9. CDR1 and CDR2 from the germline V gene are SNHLY and FYNNEI. CDR3 length equals 14 residues. The CDR3 nucleotides are TGTGCCGGTAGAGGGACAGGGTGGACCGGGGAGCTGTTTTTT. Its translation: CAGRGTGWTGELFF.

The chain recombines TRBV2 with TRBJ2-1, with D uncertain. Trimming took off 5 bases at V and 0 bases at J, with 8 bases between the two ends. This CDR3 is 14 amino acids long. Germline loops: CDR1 SNHLY, CDR2 FYNNEI. The CDR3 sequence is CASSPQSSYNEQFF. DNA of the CDR3: TGTGCCAGCAGTCCCCAGAGCTCCTACAATGAGCAGTTCTTC.

The chain combines TRBV19 with TRBJ2-1; 12 nucleotides match TRBD2. The V gene end was trimmed by 5 bases and the J gene end by 9 bases; junction bases not matched to a gene: 11. The CDR3 consists of 16 residues. Per germline, CDR1 LNHDA and CDR2 SQIVND (reference sequence). In DNA, the CDR3 is TGTGCCAGTAGTTTCCTAGCGGGAGGGCAAAGGGGTGAGCAGTTCTTC. This encodes CASSFLAGGQRGEQFF.

The chain couples TRBV30 to TRBJ1-1; D remains ambiguous. Per germline, CDR1 GTSNPN and CDR2 SVGIG (reference sequence). This CDR3 comprises 12 residues. Trimming cost V 3 bases and J 0 bases, with 5 bases left between them. CDR3 sequence: CAWSGVNTEAFF. The CDR3 nucleotides read TGTGCCTGGAGCGGGGTGAACACTGAAGCTTTCTTT.